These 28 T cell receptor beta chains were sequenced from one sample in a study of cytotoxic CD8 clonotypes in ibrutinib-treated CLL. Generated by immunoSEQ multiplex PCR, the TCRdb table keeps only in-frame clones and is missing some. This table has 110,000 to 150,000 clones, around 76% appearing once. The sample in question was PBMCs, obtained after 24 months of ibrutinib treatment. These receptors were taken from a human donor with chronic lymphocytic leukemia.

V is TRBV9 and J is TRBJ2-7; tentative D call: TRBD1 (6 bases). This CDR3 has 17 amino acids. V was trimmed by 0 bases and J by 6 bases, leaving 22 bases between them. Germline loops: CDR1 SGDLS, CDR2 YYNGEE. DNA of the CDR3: TGTGCCAGCAGCGTAGATCGCGGACAGCTACGAGCTGGCGAGCAGTACTTC. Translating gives CASSVDRGQLRAGEQYF.

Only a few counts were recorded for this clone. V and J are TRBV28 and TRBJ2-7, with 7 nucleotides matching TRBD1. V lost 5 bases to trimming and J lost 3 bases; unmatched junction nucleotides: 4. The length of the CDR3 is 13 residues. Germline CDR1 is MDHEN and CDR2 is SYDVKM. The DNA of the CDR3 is TGTGCCAGCAGTATGACAGGGAACTACGAGCAGTACTTC. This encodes CASSMTGNYEQYF.

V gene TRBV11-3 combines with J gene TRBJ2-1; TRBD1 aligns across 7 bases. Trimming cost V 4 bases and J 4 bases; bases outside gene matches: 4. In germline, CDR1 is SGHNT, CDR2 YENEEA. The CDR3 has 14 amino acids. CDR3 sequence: CASSSRTGYNEQFF. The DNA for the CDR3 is TGTGCCAGCAGCTCCCGGACAGGTTACAATGAGCAGTTCTTC.

The CDR3 nucleotides are TGTGCCAGCAACCCGACAGAAACCTACTATGGCTACACCTTC. It specifies CASNPTETYYGYTF. The chain employs TRBV2 and TRBJ1-2; D is possibly TRBD1 (5 bases). Looked up from germline, CDR1 is SNHLY and CDR2 is FYNNEI. V lost 7 bases, J lost 3 bases, and 15 bases lay in between. The CDR3 is 14 residues long.

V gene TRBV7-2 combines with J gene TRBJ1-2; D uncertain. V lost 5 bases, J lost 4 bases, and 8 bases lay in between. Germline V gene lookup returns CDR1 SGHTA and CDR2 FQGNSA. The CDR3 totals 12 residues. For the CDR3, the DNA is TGTGCCAGCAGCGCACAGATCTATGGCTACACCTTC. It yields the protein CASSAQIYGYTF. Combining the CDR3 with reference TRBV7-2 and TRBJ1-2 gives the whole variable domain GAGVSQSPSNKVTEKGKDVELRCDPISGHTALYWYRQSLGQGLEFLIYFQGNSAPDKSGLPSDRFSAERTGGSVSTLTIQRTQQEDSAVYLCASSAQIYGYTFGSGTRLTVV.

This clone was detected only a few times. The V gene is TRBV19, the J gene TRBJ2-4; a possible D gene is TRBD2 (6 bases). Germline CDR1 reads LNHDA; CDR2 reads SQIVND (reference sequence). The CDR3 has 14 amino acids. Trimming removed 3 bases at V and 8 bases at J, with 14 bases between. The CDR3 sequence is CASSMGRSGDIQYF. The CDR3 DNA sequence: TGTGCCAGTAGTATGGGCAGGTCGGGGGACATTCAGTACTTC.

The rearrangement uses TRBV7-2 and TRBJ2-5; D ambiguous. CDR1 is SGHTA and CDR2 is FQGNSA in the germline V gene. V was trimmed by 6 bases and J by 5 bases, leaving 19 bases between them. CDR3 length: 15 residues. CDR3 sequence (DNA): TGTGCCAGCAGGCCTCCGGGTCCCTCGTGGGAGACCCAGTACTTC. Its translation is CASRPPGPSWETQYF.

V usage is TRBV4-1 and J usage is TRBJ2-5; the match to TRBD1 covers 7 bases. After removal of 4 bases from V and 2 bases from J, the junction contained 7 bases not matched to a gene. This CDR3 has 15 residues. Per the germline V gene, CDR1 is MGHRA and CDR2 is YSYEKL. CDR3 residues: CASSRDSGGQETQYF. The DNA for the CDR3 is TGCGCCAGCAGCCGGGACAGTGGGGGACAAGAGACCCAGTACTTC.

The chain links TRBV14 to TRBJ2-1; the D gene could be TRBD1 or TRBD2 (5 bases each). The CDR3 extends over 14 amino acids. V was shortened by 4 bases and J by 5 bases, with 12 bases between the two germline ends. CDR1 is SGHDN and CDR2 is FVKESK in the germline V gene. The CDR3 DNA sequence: TGTGCCAGCAGCCCTCGGGTGGGGGACAATGAGCAGTTCTTC. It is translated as CASSPRVGDNEQFF. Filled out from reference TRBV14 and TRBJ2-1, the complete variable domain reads EAGVTQFPSHSVIEKGQTVTLRCDPISGHDNLYWYRRVMGKEIKFLLHFVKESKQDESGMPNNRFLAERTGGTYSTLKVQPAELEDSGVYFCASSPRVGDNEQFFGPGTRLTVL.

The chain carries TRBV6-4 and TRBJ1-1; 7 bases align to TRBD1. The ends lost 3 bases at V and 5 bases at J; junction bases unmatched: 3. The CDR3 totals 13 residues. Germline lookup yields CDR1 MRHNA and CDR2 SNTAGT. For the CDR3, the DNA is TGTGCCAGCAGTGAGGCCAGGGGGACTGAAGCTTTCTTT. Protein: CASSEARGTEAFF.

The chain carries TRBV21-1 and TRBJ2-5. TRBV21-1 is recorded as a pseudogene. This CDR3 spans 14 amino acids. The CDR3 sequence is CASPGTHTQETQYF. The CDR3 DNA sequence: TGTGCCAGCCCCGGGACCCACACCCAAGAGACCCAGTACTTC.

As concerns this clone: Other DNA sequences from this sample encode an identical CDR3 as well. The CDR3 here is CASSVAGGYGYTF. CDR3 nucleotides: TGTGCCAGCAGCGTAGCAGGGGGCTATGGCTACACCTTC. V is TRBV9 and J is TRBJ1-2; 7 nucleotides agree with TRBD1. Germline assignment: CDR1 SGDLS and CDR2 YYNGEE. V was clipped by 0 bases and J by 4 bases; unmatched bases: 0. CDR3 length: 13 residues.

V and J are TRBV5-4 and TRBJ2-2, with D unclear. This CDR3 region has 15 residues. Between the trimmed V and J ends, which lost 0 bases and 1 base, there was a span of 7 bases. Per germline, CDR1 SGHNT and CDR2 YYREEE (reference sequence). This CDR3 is CASSLAEVNTGELFF. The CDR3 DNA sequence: TGTGCCAGCAGCTTGGCCGAAGTGAACACCGGGGAGCTGTTTTTT.

In nucleotides, the CDR3 is TGTGCCAGCAGCTTAGAGCGCGCTCAGCCCCAGCATTTT. Residues: CASSLERAQPQHF. This chain joins TRBV7-9 and TRBJ1-5; D remains ambiguous. V gave up 1 base and J gave up 6 bases, with 7 bases separating them. Per germline, CDR1 SEHNR and CDR2 FQNEAQ (reference sequence). The CDR3 has 13 amino acids.

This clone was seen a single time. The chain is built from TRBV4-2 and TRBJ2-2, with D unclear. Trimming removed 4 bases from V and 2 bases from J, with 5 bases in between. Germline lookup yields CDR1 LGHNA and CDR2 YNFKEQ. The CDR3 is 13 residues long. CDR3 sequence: CASSLDNTGELFF. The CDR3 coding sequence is TGTGCCAGCAGCCTTGACAACACCGGGGAGCTGTTTTTT.

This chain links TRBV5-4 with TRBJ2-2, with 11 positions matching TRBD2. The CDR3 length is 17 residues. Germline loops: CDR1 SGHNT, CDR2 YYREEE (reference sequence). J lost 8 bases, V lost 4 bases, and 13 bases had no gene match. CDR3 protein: CASSPGGSGRGEGELFF. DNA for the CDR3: TGTGCCAGCAGCCCCGGCGGTAGCGGGAGGGGTGAGGGGGAGCTGTTTTTT. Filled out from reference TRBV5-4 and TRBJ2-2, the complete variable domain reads ETGVTQSPTHLIKTRGQQVTLRCSSQSGHNTVSWYQQALGQGPQFIFQYYREEENGRGNFPPRFSGLQFPNYSSELNVNALELDDSALYLCASSPGGSGRGEGELFFGEGSRLTVL.

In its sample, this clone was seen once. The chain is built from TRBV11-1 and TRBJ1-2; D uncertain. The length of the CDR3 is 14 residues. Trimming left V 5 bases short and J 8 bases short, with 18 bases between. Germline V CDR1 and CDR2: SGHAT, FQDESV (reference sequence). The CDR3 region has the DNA TGTGCCAGCAGCATTAGCCCCCTGATCAGGGGCTACACCTTC. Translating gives CASSISPLIRGYTF.

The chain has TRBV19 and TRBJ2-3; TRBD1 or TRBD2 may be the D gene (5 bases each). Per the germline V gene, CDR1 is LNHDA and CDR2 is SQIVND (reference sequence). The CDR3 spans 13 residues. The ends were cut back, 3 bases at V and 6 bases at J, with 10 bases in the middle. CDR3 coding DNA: TGTGCCAGTAGTATGGGGGAGTTGGATACGCAGTATTTT. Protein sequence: CASSMGELDTQYF.

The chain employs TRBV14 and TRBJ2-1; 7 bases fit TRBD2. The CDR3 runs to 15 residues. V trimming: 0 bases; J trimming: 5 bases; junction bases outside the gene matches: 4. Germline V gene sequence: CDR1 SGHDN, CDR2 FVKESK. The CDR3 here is CASSQDAAGHNEQFF. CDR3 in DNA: TGTGCCAGCAGCCAAGACGCAGCGGGGCACAATGAGCAGTTCTTC.

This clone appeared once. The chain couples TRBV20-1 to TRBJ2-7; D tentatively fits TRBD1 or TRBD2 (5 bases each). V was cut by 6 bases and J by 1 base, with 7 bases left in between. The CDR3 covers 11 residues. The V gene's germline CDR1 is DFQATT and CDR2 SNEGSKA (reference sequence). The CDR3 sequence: CSAGASYEQYF. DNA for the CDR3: TGCAGTGCCGGGGCATCCTACGAGCAGTACTTC.

The CDR3 spells CASSLARGAGGYTF. The CDR3 DNA follows: TGTGCCAGCAGCTTAGCCCGGGGCGCGGGTGGCTACACCTTC. This rearrangement joins TRBV7-8 to TRBJ1-2; D possibly corresponds to TRBD1 (5 bases). The CDR3 runs to 14 residues. V was cut by 0 bases and J by 7 bases, with 12 bases left in between. Looked up from germline, CDR1 is SGHVS and CDR2 is FQNEAQ.

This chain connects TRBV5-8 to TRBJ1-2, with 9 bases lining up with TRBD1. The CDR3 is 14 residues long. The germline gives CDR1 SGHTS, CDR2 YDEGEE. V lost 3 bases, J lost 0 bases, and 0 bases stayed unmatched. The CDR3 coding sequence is TGTGCCAGCAGCTGGGACAGGGCTAACTATGGCTACACCTTC. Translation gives CASSWDRANYGYTF.

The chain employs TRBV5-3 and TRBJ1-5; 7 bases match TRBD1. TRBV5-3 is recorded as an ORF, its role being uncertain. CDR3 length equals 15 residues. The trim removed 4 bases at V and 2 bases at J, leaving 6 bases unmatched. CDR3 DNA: TGTGCCAGAAGCAGGCTCACAGGGGGCAATCAGCCCCAGCATTTT. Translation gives CARSRLTGGNQPQHF.

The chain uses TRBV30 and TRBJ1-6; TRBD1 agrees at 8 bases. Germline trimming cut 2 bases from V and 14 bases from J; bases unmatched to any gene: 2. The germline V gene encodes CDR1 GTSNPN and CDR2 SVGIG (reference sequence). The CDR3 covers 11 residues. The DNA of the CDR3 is TGTGCCTGGAGTAGGGACAGGTCCCTCCACTTT. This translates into CAWSRDRSLHF.

This chain's CDR3 is CASSYRDRGAYEQYF. In DNA, the CDR3 is TGTGCCAGCAGTTATCGGGACAGGGGGGCCTACGAGCAGTACTTC. The chain carries TRBV6-5 and TRBJ2-7; 11 nucleotides line up with TRBD1. With 3 bases clipped from V and 2 bases from J, the junction kept 3 bases outside the gene matches. The CDR3 totals 15 residues. Germline CDR1 and CDR2: MNHEY and SVGAGI.

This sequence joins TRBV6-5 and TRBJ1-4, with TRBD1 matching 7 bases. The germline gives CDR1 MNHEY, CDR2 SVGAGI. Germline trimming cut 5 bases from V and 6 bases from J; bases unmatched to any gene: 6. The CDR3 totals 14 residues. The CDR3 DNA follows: TGTGCCAGCAGTCGCAGGGGGGGAGATGAAAAACTGTTTTTT. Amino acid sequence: CASSRRGGDEKLFF.

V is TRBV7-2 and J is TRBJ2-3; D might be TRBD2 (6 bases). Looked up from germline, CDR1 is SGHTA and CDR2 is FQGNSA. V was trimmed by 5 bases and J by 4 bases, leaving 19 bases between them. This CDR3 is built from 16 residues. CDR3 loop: CASSPGGGGTSDTQYF. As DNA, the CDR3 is TGTGCCAGCAGCCCCGGTGGGGGAGGAACGTCAGATACGCAGTATTTT.

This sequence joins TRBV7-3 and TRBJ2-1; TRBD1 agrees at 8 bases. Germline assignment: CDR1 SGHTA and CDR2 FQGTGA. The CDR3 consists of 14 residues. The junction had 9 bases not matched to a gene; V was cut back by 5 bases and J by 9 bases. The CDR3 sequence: CASSPGTGGLEQFF. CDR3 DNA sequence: TGTGCCAGCAGCCCCGGGACAGGCGGGCTTGAGCAGTTCTTC.